The entry below gives a single T cell receptor beta chain sequence along with its context. It was RNA transcripts that yielded the amplified TCR beta CDR3 regions. When the TCR CDR3 underwent first-round RT-PCR, the HTBI primer set was used. One entry per CDR3 protein results from TCRdb running MiXCR on the multiplex PCR reads. This sample has 550,000 to 800,000 distinct CDR3 sequences, with about 18% found just once. The sample belongs to a study of T cells in Graves' hyperthyroidism and ophthalmopathy. Germline loops: CDR1 DFQATT, CDR2 SNEGSKA (reference sequence). The length of the CDR3 is 15 residues. Trimming at V came to 6 bases and at J to 7 bases, leaving 13 bases not matched to a gene.

The chain is built from TRBV20-1 and TRBJ2-1; TRBD2 matches at 9 bases. Sequencing was performed on blood. The receptor comes from a middle-aged man with Graves' hyperthyroidism. The CDR3 DNA reads as TGCAGTGCCCCGCCGGCGGGAGGGCTTTCAAATGAGCAGTTCTTC. Amino acid sequence: CSAPPAGGLSNEQFF.